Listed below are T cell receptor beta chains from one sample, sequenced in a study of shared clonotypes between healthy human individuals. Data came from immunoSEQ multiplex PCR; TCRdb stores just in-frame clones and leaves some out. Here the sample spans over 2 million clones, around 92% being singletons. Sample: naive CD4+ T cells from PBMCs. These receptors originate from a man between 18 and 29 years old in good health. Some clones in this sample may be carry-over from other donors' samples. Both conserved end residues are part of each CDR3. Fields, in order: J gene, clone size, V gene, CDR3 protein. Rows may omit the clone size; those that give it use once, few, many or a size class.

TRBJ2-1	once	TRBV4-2	CASSQDSGYNEQFF
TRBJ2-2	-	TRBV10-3	CATKRRGEANTGELFF
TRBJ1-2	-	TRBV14	CASSQDLTGYYGYTF
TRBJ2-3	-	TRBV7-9	CASSRDRAGTDTQYF
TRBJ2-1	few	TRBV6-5	CASSSRLAGEYNEQFF
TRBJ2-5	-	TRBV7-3	CASSLTSRETQYF
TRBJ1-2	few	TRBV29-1	CSVAGSYGYTF
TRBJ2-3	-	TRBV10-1	CASSESKGSYTQYF
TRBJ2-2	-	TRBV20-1	CSASTEGELFF
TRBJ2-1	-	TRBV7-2	CASSLNGRGYNEQFF
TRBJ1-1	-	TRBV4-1	CASSLKRGTQSTEAFF
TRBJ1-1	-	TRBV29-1	CSVEDTGGVNTEAFF
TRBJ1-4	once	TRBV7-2	CASSPYGEKLFF
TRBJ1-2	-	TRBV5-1	CASSPGQGAVSFYGYTF
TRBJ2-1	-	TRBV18	CASSPGASGSNEQFF
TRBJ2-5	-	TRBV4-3	CASSPQPSAGEVGETQYF
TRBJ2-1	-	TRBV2	CASSEGLGGEQFF